The 13 T cell receptor beta chains below all came from one sample that was sequenced in a study of shared clonotypes between healthy human individuals. Repertoires were generated with immunoSEQ multiplex PCR, while TCRdb's copy carries only in-frame clones and drops some. The repertoire holds about 1.5 million clones, with roughly 96% as singletons. Specimen: naive CD4+ T cells sorted from blood. Subset described: CD45RA+ positively selected. The receptors here all came from a man aged 25 to 40 in good health.

The genes are TRBV9 and TRBJ2-5; perhaps TRBD1 as D (5 bases). V lost 0 bases and J lost 6, with 12 bases in between. Germline V gene sequence: CDR1 SGDLS, CDR2 YYNGEE. The CDR3 is 14 residues long. The CDR3 coding sequence is TGTGCCAGCAGCGTAGATAGGGGATTAAAGACCCAGTACTTC. Translation: CASSVDRGLKTQYF.

The chain uses TRBV7-3 and TRBJ1-2, with 9 bases matching TRBD1. V shed 0 bases and J 8 bases; nucleotides not matched to a gene: 4. Germline V gene lookup returns CDR1 SGHTA and CDR2 FQGTGA. This CDR3 spans 14 amino acids. The CDR3 nucleotides read TGTGCCAGCAGCTTAACCAGGACAGGGGAAGGCTACACCTTC. Its translation is CASSLTRTGEGYTF.

The chain has TRBV27 and TRBJ2-6; 9 bases are shared with TRBD1. This CDR3 comprises 17 residues. Per germline, CDR1 MNHEY and CDR2 SMNVEV (reference sequence). J lost 2 bases, V lost 6 bases, and 8 bases had no gene match. CDR3 DNA: TGTGCCAGCAGGAACTACAGGGGGCCTACTGGGGCCAACGTCCTGACTTTC. It encodes CASRNYRGPTGANVLTF.

In DNA, the CDR3 is TGTGCCATCACCCCCCGTCTAGTATTCAGCACAGATACGCAGTATTTT. The encoded protein is CAITPRLVFSTDTQYF. This rearrangement joins TRBV10-3 to TRBJ2-3, with D uncertain. The V gene lost 7 bases and the J gene lost 0 bases, with 17 bases spanning the gap. CDR1 ENHRY and CDR2 SYGVKD come from the germline V gene. The CDR3 loop spans 16 amino acids.

V and J are TRBV19 and TRBJ2-3, with 10 bases lining up with TRBD2. V shed 4 bases, J shed 2 bases, and the junction held 15 bases outside the gene matches. The CDR3 spans 19 residues. Germline assignment: CDR1 LNHDA and CDR2 SQIVND (reference sequence). The CDR3: CASSTRYTTSGLLTDTQYF. As DNA, the CDR3 is TGTGCCAGTAGTACCCGCTACACGACTAGCGGGTTACTCACAGATACGCAGTATTTT. The entire variable domain, with the rest obtained from reference TRBV19 and TRBJ2-3, is as follows: DGGITQSPKYLFRKEGQNVTLSCEQNLNHDAMYWYRQDPGQGLRLIYYSQIVNDFQKGDIAEGYSVSREKKESFPLTVTSAQKNPTAFYLCASSTRYTTSGLLTDTQYFGPGTRLTVL.

Note on this clone: Since the CDR3 does not end with the conserved phenylalanine or tryptophan, this likely comes from a read error. It is unclear where the CDR3 begins or ends on the DNA, so no DNA is shown, and the CDR3 is as TCRdb lists it. The genes are TRBV23-1 and TRBJ2-7; whether TRBD2, the table's D call, matches the DNA was not checked. TRBV23-1 is flagged as an ORF with uncertain function. A total of 10 residues make up the CDR3, ends included. CDR3 amino acids: CASLLRGFEI.

This chain links TRBV5-5 with TRBJ2-1; TRBD1 matches 11 bases. CDR1 SGHKS and CDR2 YYEKEE come from the germline V gene (reference sequence). The CDR3 has 15 amino acids. Trimming at V came to 4 bases and at J to 3 bases, leaving 3 bases not matched to a gene. Written as DNA, the CDR3 is TGTGCCAGCAGCCAAGGGACAGGGGGCTACAATGAGCAGTTCTTC. Residues: CASSQGTGGYNEQFF.

The chain combines TRBV6-1 with TRBJ2-3, with no clear D. Germline-derived CDR1 and CDR2 are MNHNS and SASEGT. V dropped 7 bases and J dropped 6 bases, with 17 bases sitting between them. This CDR3 has 14 residues. In DNA form, the CDR3 reads TGTGCCAGCATGCCCCTCCTCAACACGGATACGCAGTATTTT. Its protein is CASMPLLNTDTQYF.

The sample holds a few counts of this clone. CDR3 sequence: CASSMAPGEKLFF. The CDR3 DNA sequence: TGTGCCAGTAGTATGGCCCCTGGTGAAAAACTGTTTTTT. The V gene is TRBV19, the J gene TRBJ1-4, with D unresolved. This CDR3 comprises 13 residues. The germline gives CDR1 LNHDA, CDR2 SQIVND (reference sequence). Between the trimmed V and J ends, which lost 3 bases and 7 bases, there was a span of 9 bases.

This clone was picked up a small number of times. The rearrangement links TRBV7-2 to TRBJ1-2; D not resolved. Trimming left V 9 bases short and J 8 bases short, with 4 bases between. The CDR3 extends over 8 amino acids. The germline V gene has CDR1 SGHTA and CDR2 FQGNSA. The CDR3 loop reads CASGGYTF. CDR3 nucleotides: TGTGCCAGTGGAGGCTACACCTTC. The variable domain in full, with the rest retrieved from reference TRBV7-2 and TRBJ1-2, is GAGVSQSPSNKVTEKGKDVELRCDPISGHTALYWYRQSLGQGLEFLIYFQGNSAPDKSGLPSDRFSAERTGGSVSTLTIQRTQQEDSAVYLCASGGYTFGSGTRLTVV.

V and J are TRBV14 and TRBJ2-2; TRBD1 matches at 7 bases. The length of the CDR3 is 16 residues. Trimming removed 2 bases from V and 6 bases from J; junction bases left unmatched: 9. In germline, CDR1 is SGHDN, CDR2 FVKESK. The CDR3 DNA sequence: TGTGCCAGCAGCCAATTTCTAGGACAGGTTCCCGGGGAGCTGTTTTTT. Its protein is CASSQFLGQVPGELFF.

J is TRBJ2-3 and V is TRBV9, with 11 nucleotides matching TRBD2. Germline CDR1 and CDR2: SGDLS and YYNGEE. The V segment lost 0 bases and the J segment 5 bases; nucleotides outside the gene matches: 5. The CDR3 is 16 amino acids. The CDR3: CASSVVLAGAVDTQYF. The CDR3 nucleotides are TGTGCCAGCAGCGTAGTACTAGCGGGAGCGGTAGATACGCAGTATTTT.

V usage is TRBV14 and J usage is TRBJ2-5, with TRBD2 identical over 10 bases. The CDR3 loop spans 19 amino acids. Germline CDR1 is SGHDN and CDR2 is FVKESK. V was clipped by 5 bases and J by 5 bases; unmatched bases: 20. DNA for the CDR3: TGTGCCAGCAGCTTGGATAGGACCGGGACTAGCGCCGTCGGGGAGACCCAGTACTTC. Amino acid sequence: CASSLDRTGTSAVGETQYF. Filled out from reference TRBV14 and TRBJ2-5, the complete variable domain reads EAGVTQFPSHSVIEKGQTVTLRCDPISGHDNLYWYRRVMGKEIKFLLHFVKESKQDESGMPNNRFLAERTGGTYSTLKVQPAELEDSGVYFCASSLDRTGTSAVGETQYFGPGTRLLVL.